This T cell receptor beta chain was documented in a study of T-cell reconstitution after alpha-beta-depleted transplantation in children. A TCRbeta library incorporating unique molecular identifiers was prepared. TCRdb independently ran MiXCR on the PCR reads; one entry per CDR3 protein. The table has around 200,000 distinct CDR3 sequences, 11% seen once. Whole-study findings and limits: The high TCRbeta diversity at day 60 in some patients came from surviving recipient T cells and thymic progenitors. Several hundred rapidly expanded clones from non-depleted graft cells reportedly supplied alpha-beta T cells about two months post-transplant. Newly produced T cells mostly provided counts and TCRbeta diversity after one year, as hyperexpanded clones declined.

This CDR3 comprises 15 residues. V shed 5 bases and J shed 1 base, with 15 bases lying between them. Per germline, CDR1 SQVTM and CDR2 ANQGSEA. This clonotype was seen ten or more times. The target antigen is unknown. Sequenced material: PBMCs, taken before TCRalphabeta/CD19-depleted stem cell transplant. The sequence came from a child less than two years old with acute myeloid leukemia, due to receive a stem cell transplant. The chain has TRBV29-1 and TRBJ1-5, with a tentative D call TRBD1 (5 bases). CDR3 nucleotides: TGCAGCGTTAGTGGGGCGCGTGGAAGCAATCAGCCCCAGCATTTT. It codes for CSVSGARGSNQPQHF.